These T cell receptor beta chains were read from a single sample in a study of T cell responses to AZD1222 COVID-19 vaccine. Sequenced by immunoSEQ multiplex PCR; TCRdb stores in-frame clones only, minus some. The sample contains roughly 180,000 clones, around 87% of which appear only once. Material: peripheral blood, obtained on day 0 of MenACWY control vaccination. The receptor source for this set is an adult in good health. The CDR3 runs from the conserved cysteine through the conserved F or W. The D gene is left open where the match is weak. Rows may omit the clone size; those that give it use once, few, many or a size class.

v_call	j_call	d_call	clone_size	cdr3_nt	cdr3_aa
TRBV21-1	TRBJ1-2	NA	NA	TGTGCCAGCACGCCAGCCCTTTCAGGCGTTATTGAGGGCTACACCTTC	CASTPALSGVIEGYTF
TRBV4-2	TRBJ1-6	NA	NA	TGTGCCAGCAGCCAAGACAGGGCGGGCTATAATTCACCCCTCCACTTT	CASSQDRAGYNSPLHF
TRBV19	TRBJ1-4	NA	NA	TGTGCCAGTAGTGCCTTAAGGGGGTCAACTAATGAAAAACTGTTTTTT	CASSALRGSTNEKLFF
TRBV5-6	TRBJ1-2	TRBD1	NA	TGTGCCAGCAGCCCCTGGGGACAGGGTCTCTATGGCTACACCTTC	CASSPWGQGLYGYTF
TRBV4-2	TRBJ2-7	NA	NA	TGTGCCAGCAGCCAACCGGTAGGGGGGGGGTCCTACGAGCAGTACTTC	CASSQPVGGGSYEQYF
TRBV7-2	TRBJ1-5	NA	once	TGTGCCAGCAGCTTGGACATACAGCCCCAGCATTTT	CASSLDIQPQHF
TRBV6-5	TRBJ1-2	NA	NA	TGTGCCAGCAGACCAGACAGCGAGCTTGGTGGCTACACCTTC	CASRPDSELGGYTF
TRBV10-3	TRBJ1-6	NA	NA	TGTGCCATCAGGAGGGACGTAACGCGTTCACCCCTCCACTTT	CAIRRDVTRSPLHF
TRBV28	TRBJ1-3	TRBD1	NA	TGTGCCAGCAGCTCAGCGGGGACAGGGGCCGTCGACACCATATATTTT	CASSSAGTGAVDTIYF
TRBV28	TRBJ1-2	TRBD1	few	TGTGCCAGCAGTTCGGGACAGGGTAATGGCTACACCTTC	CASSSGQGNGYTF
TRBV4-3	TRBJ2-3	NA	NA	TGCGCCAGCAGCCAAGATAAGAGTGCTTTGGGCACAGATACGCAGTATTTT	CASSQDKSALGTDTQYF
TRBV21-1	TRBJ1-6	NA	once	TGTGCCAGCAGCAAAGATGAAGGATGGAGCTCCTATAATTCACCCCTCCACTTT	CASSKDEGWSSYNSPLHF
TRBV28	TRBJ1-1	TRBD1	NA	TGTGCCAGCAGTCGCCAGGGGGGCACTGAAGCTTTCTTT	CASSRQGGTEAFF
TRBV24-1	TRBJ2-7	NA	NA	TGTGCCACCAGTGATTCCGGGCCGTCCTACGAGCAGTACTTC	CATSDSGPSYEQYF
TRBV11-2	TRBJ2-4	NA	once	TGTGCCAGCAGCTTAGACAGTAAAAACATTCAGTACTTC	CASSLDSKNIQYF